The 29 T cell receptor beta chains reported below all come from one sample, sequenced in a study of T-cell reconstitution after alpha-beta-depleted transplantation in children. Using unique molecular identifiers, the investigators prepared the TCRbeta library. One entry per CDR3 protein results from TCRdb running MiXCR on the PCR reads. This sample has fewer than 750,000 distinct CDR3 sequences; approximately 30% occur once, and the top ten carry less than 40%. The source material was PBMCs, sampled before TCRalphabeta/CD19-depleted stem cell transplant. These receptors were obtained from a boy younger than two with Wiskott-Aldrich syndrome, due to receive a stem cell transplant.

This clonotype was counted between two and nine times. The chain combines TRBV5-1 with TRBJ2-7, with D possibly matching TRBD2 (5 bases). Trimming took off 0 bases at V and 7 bases at J, with 11 bases between the two ends. CDR1 SGHRS and CDR2 YFSETQ come from the germline V gene. This CDR3 has 13 amino acids. The CDR3 nucleotides read TGCGCCAGCAGCTTGGGCTTCCGGGAAGAGCAGTACTTC. It specifies CASSLGFREEQYF.

The rearrangement joins TRBV29-1 to TRBJ2-2; 14 nucleotides line up with TRBD2. CDR1 is SQVTM and CDR2 is ANQGSEA in the germline V gene. The CDR3 is 17 residues long. J gave up 0 bases and V 5 bases, and 5 bases lay outside the gene matches. DNA for the CDR3: TGCAGCGTTACGGGGACTAGCGGGGGCGCGAACACCGGGGAGCTGTTTTTT. This translates into CSVTGTSGGANTGELFF.

The chain joins TRBV12-3 or TRBV12-4 to TRBJ1-5; TRBD1 is a possible D gene (5 bases). V was pared by 5 bases and J by 4 bases, with 12 bases between. The CDR3 extends over 14 amino acids. The CDR3 DNA reads TGTGCCAGCAGTGTCGGGACTGTTAATCAGCCCCAGCATTTT. It specifies CASSVGTVNQPQHF.

V gene TRBV5-1 combines with J gene TRBJ2-5; 13 bases are shared with TRBD2. V was pared by 2 bases and J by 1 base, with 14 bases of the junction left unmatched. CDR1 and CDR2 (germline): SGHRS, YFSETQ. This CDR3 is 20 amino acids long. CDR3 region: CASSFGGLAGVRALQETQYF. The CDR3 DNA follows: TGCGCCAGCAGCTTTGGAGGACTAGCGGGAGTTCGCGCCCTCCAAGAGACCCAGTACTTC. Together with reference TRBV5-1 and TRBJ2-5, the CDR3 gives the full variable domain: KAGVTQTPRYLIKTRGQQVTLSCSPISGHRSVSWYQQTPGQGLQFLFEYFSETQRNKGNFPGRFSGRQFSNSRSEMNVSTLELGDSALYLCASSFGGLAGVRALQETQYFGPGTRLLVL.

This clonotype was recorded a few times. One end of the junction is discordant with germline, which a read error may explain. The chain recombines TRBV5-4 with TRBJ2-7; tentatively, D is TRBD2 (5 bases). Germline V lookup: CDR1 SGHNT, CDR2 YYREEE (reference sequence). The CDR3 spans 16 residues. CDR3 DNA sequence: TGTGCCAGCAGCTTGCGTACGGGGTCTAGCTCCCACGAGCAGTACTTC. Translation gives CASSLRTGSSSHEQYF.

The V and J genes are TRBV29-1 and TRBJ2-7; 10 nucleotides agree with TRBD2. J lost 0 bases, V lost 1 base, and 0 bases had no gene match. The CDR3 totals 14 residues. CDR1 is SQVTM and CDR2 is ANQGSEA in the germline V gene. CDR3 nucleotides: TGCAGCGTTGAAGGACTAGCGGGCTCCTACGAGCAGTACTTC. The encoded protein is CSVEGLAGSYEQYF.

This rearrangement joins TRBV24-1 to TRBJ2-1; the D gene is possibly TRBD2 (6 bases). V shed 4 bases and J shed 0 bases, with 12 bases lying between them. Germline V gene data show CDR1 as KGHDR and CDR2 as SFDVKD. The CDR3 length is 16 residues. The CDR3 sequence is CATSDPDGSSYNEQFF. CDR3 nucleotides: TGTGCCACCAGTGACCCCGACGGGAGCTCCTACAATGAGCAGTTCTTC.

This clonotype was observed a few times. The chain recombines TRBV20-1 with TRBJ2-7; 8 nucleotides match TRBD1. Looked up from germline, CDR1 is DFQATT and CDR2 is SNEGSKA (reference sequence). Germline trimming cut 3 bases from V and 4 bases from J; bases unmatched to any gene: 5. The CDR3 extends over 13 amino acids. The CDR3 nucleotides read TGCAGTGCTAGGGGGACAGGTCTTTACGAGCAGTACTTC. Its translation is CSARGTGLYEQYF.

This clonotype was seen a few times. The chain has TRBV28 and TRBJ2-1, with TRBD2 matching over 8 bases. The J segment lost 7 bases and the V segment lost 3 bases, leaving 11 bases of the junction unmatched. CDR3 length equals 16 residues. Germline V gene data show CDR1 as MDHEN and CDR2 as SYDVKM. CDR3 DNA sequence: TGTGCCAGCAGTTTTTTCGGGAGGGCCATGGGGAATGAGCAGTTCTTC. It is translated as CASSFFGRAMGNEQFF.

V and J are TRBV19 and TRBJ2-1; 11 positions match TRBD2. The trim removed 5 bases at V and 0 bases at J, leaving 9 bases unmatched. The V gene's germline CDR1 is LNHDA and CDR2 SQIVND (reference sequence). This CDR3 has 18 amino acids. The CDR3 is CASSPQGTSGSSYNEQFF. In DNA, the CDR3 is TGTGCCAGTAGTCCCCAAGGGACTAGCGGCTCCTCCTACAATGAGCAGTTCTTC.

The chain is built from TRBV5-1 and TRBJ2-7; 8 bases align to TRBD2. V shed 1 base, J shed 0 bases, and the junction held 6 bases outside the gene matches. Germline CDR1 and CDR2: SGHRS and YFSETQ. There are 16 residues in the CDR3. The CDR3 nucleotides are TGCGCCAGCAGCTTGACTAGACTAGCGAGCTCCTACGAGCAGTACTTC. It translates to CASSLTRLASSYEQYF.

The CDR3 sequence: CSARDFEQGADIQYF. The CDR3 DNA sequence: TGCAGTGCTAGAGATTTCGAACAGGGGGCGGACATTCAGTACTTC. The chain combines TRBV20-1 with TRBJ2-4; 9 bases are a match to TRBD1. CDR3 length equals 15 residues. CDR1 and CDR2 (germline): DFQATT, SNEGSKA (reference sequence). The ends lost 0 bases at V and 8 bases at J; junction bases unmatched: 8.

This clonotype was picked up a small number of times. This sequence joins TRBV20-1 and TRBJ2-2, with TRBD2 matching 9 bases. This CDR3 has 15 amino acids. The V gene's germline CDR1 is DFQATT and CDR2 SNEGSKA (reference sequence). For the CDR3, the DNA is TGCAGCGCTCCGATTAGCGGGAGTTGGACCGGGGAGCTGTTTTTT. Its translation: CSAPISGSWTGELFF.

The chain has TRBV24-1 and TRBJ1-2; D not certain. The CDR3 has 12 residues. The germline V and J ends were trimmed by 8 bases and 2 bases, with 8 bases remaining between them. Per germline, CDR1 KGHDR and CDR2 SFDVKD. CDR3 residues: CATTWKNYGYTF. CDR3 nucleotides: TGTGCCACCACATGGAAGAACTATGGCTACACCTTC.

This clonotype was observed a few times. This sequence joins TRBV27 and TRBJ2-7; weak D call: TRBD1 (6 bases). Trimming left V 4 bases short and J 3 bases short, with 19 bases between. Per the germline V gene, CDR1 is MNHEY and CDR2 is SMNVEV (reference sequence). This CDR3 is 16 amino acids long. The CDR3 is CASSSIQRDIGYEQYF. The CDR3 DNA reads as TGTGCCAGCAGTTCCATCCAACGGGACATAGGCTACGAGCAGTACTTC.

The V and J genes are TRBV20-1 and TRBJ1-1, with 7 bases lining up with TRBD1. The germline CDR1 and CDR2 sequences are DFQATT and SNEGSKA (reference sequence). After removal of 4 bases from V and 5 bases from J, the junction contained 4 bases not matched to a gene. The CDR3 extends over 12 amino acids. The CDR3 spells CSAKTGWTEAFF. In DNA, the CDR3 is TGCAGTGCTAAGACAGGGTGGACTGAAGCTTTCTTT.

There are a few counts of this clonotype. V is TRBV29-1 and J is TRBJ2-5, with D maybe TRBD1 (6 bases). Trimming stripped 1 base from V and 3 bases from J, with 15 bases between. Germline CDR1 is SQVTM and CDR2 is ANQGSEA. The CDR3 loop spans 15 amino acids. The CDR3 region is CSVEGSGHSKETQYF. In DNA form, the CDR3 reads TGCAGCGTTGAAGGTTCGGGACACTCCAAAGAGACCCAGTACTTC.

The chain is built from TRBV7-6 and TRBJ2-7, with 7 bases matching TRBD2. The CDR3 is made up of 13 amino acids. Trimming removed 5 bases from V and 7 bases from J; junction bases left unmatched: 8. The V gene's germline CDR1 is SGHVS and CDR2 FNYEAQ. CDR3 sequence (DNA): TGTGCCAGCAGCCCGAGGGGAGCGGGAGAGCAGTACTTC. Protein product: CASSPRGAGEQYF.

This sequence joins TRBV6-5 and TRBJ1-2, with 9 positions matching TRBD1. Trimming took 2 bases from V and 7 from J; bases not matched to a gene: 11. Germline V gene sequence: CDR1 MNHEY, CDR2 SVGAGI. The CDR3 consists of 16 residues. The chain's CDR3 is CASSYTRGQGVGGYTF. DNA for the CDR3: TGTGCCAGCAGTTACACCAGGGGACAGGGTGTTGGTGGCTACACCTTC.

The chain employs TRBV5-1 and TRBJ2-1; D not certain. The CDR3 runs 17 residues. CDR1 and CDR2 from the germline V gene are SGHRS and YFSETQ. Trimming took off 4 bases at V and 9 bases at J, with 26 bases between the two ends. CDR3 bases: TGCGCCAGCAGCGTGGCGGTCCTAGGCCCTTTGTTGAGTGAGCAGTTCTTC. Translated: CASSVAVLGPLLSEQFF.

This clonotype was seen just once. V usage is TRBV30 and J usage is TRBJ2-4; 7 nucleotides match TRBD1. V shed 3 bases and J 0 bases; nucleotides not matched to a gene: 2. The CDR3 has 14 residues. From germline, CDR1 is GTSNPN and CDR2 SVGIG (reference sequence). CDR3 bases: TGTGCCTGGAGCAGGGGGTTAGCCAAAAACATTCAGTACTTC. Residues: CAWSRGLAKNIQYF.

The rearrangement uses TRBV5-5 and TRBJ1-2; the D is unclear. Trimming took off 0 bases at V and 5 bases at J, with 17 bases between the two ends. Germline V CDR1 and CDR2: SGHKS, YYEKEE (reference sequence). The CDR3 extends over 16 amino acids. The CDR3 loop is CASSLVLQLGSYGYTF. The CDR3 bases are TGTGCCAGCAGCTTGGTGCTACAGCTAGGGAGTTATGGCTACACCTTC.

The V and J genes are TRBV2 and TRBJ2-1; D ambiguous. Trimming removed 3 bases at V and 7 bases at J, with 10 bases between. Germline V CDR1 and CDR2: SNHLY, FYNNEI. The CDR3 length is 13 residues. CDR3 protein: CASSDEVYNEQFF. CDR3 nucleotides: TGTGCCAGCAGTGATGAGGTCTATAATGAGCAGTTCTTC.

Comment on this clonotype: The junction departs from the called germline gene at one end, perhaps through a read error. The J gene is TRBJ1-5, the V gene TRBV28; D unresolved. Germline V gene lookup returns CDR1 MDHEN and CDR2 SYDVKM. The CDR3 is 15 residues long. This chain's CDR3 is CASSSRVRLYQPHHF. The CDR3 DNA is TGTGCCAGCAGTTCCCGGGTCCGTCTCTATCAGCCCCACCATTTT. Together with reference TRBV28 and TRBJ1-5, the CDR3 gives the full variable domain: DVKVTQSSRYLVKRTGEKVFLECVQDMDHENMFWYRQDPGLGLRLIYFSYDVKMKEKGDIPEGYSVSREKKERFSLILESASTNQTSMYLCASSSRVRLYQPHHFGDGTRLSIL.

This clonotype was counted a few times. The V and J genes are TRBV28 and TRBJ2-7, with 9 bases aligning to TRBD2. There are 14 residues in the CDR3. J lost 7 bases, V lost 5 bases, and 9 bases had no gene match. Germline V gives CDR1 MDHEN, CDR2 SYDVKM. CDR3 residues: CASSGGLALREQYF. The CDR3 DNA reads TGTGCCAGCAGTGGGGGACTAGCACTACGGGAGCAGTACTTC. Full variable domain (outside the CDR3, taken from reference TRBV28 and TRBJ2-7): DVKVTQSSRYLVKRTGEKVFLECVQDMDHENMFWYRQDPGLGLRLIYFSYDVKMKEKGDIPEGYSVSREKKERFSLILESASTNQTSMYLCASSGGLALREQYFGPGTRLTVT.

This clonotype was picked up a small number of times. J is TRBJ2-1 and V is TRBV7-8, with a tentative D call TRBD2 (6 bases). V was trimmed by 2 bases and J by 3 bases, leaving 14 bases between them. The length of the CDR3 is 16 residues. Germline assignment: CDR1 SGHVS and CDR2 FQNEAQ. CDR3 amino acids: CASSLFTGTLYNEQFF. CDR3 coding DNA: TGTGCCAGCAGCTTATTTACCGGGACTCTCTACAATGAGCAGTTCTTC. Full variable domain (outside the CDR3, taken from reference TRBV7-8 and TRBJ2-1): GAGVSQSPRYKVAKRGQDVALRCDPISGHVSLFWYQQALGQGPEFLTYFQNEAQLDKSGLPSDRFFAERPEGSVSTLKIQRTQQEDSAVYLCASSLFTGTLYNEQFFGPGTRLTVL.

This chain joins TRBV6-1 and TRBJ2-5; D possibly corresponds to TRBD2 (6 bases). The V gene lost 4 bases and the J gene lost 11 bases, with 11 bases spanning the gap. CDR1 is MNHNS and CDR2 is SASEGT in the germline V gene. This CDR3 has 11 residues. This chain's CDR3 is CASSAGTRQYF. The CDR3 nucleotides read TGTGCCAGCAGTGCAGGGACTCGGCAGTACTTC.

This clonotype was picked up many times. This chain joins TRBV4-1 and TRBJ2-7; tentatively, D is TRBD1 (5 bases). The CDR3 length is 15 residues. Between the trimmed V and J ends, which lost 0 bases and 3 bases, there was a span of 12 bases. Germline-derived CDR1 and CDR2 are MGHRA and YSYEKL. The CDR3 is CASSQDRQPYYEQYF. Here the CDR3 DNA reads TGCGCCAGCAGCCAAGATCGACAGCCCTACTACGAGCAGTACTTC.

This clonotype has just a few counts. The V and J genes are TRBV5-1 and TRBJ1-2, with a weak D call TRBD1 (5 bases). Germline V gene sequence: CDR1 SGHRS, CDR2 YFSETQ. The CDR3 has 15 residues. V was shortened by 4 bases and J by 4 bases, with 17 bases between the two germline ends. The CDR3 nucleotides read TGCGCCAGCAGCCCGGGACTCAACTCCTTCTATGGCTACACCTTC. Translated, it gives CASSPGLNSFYGYTF.